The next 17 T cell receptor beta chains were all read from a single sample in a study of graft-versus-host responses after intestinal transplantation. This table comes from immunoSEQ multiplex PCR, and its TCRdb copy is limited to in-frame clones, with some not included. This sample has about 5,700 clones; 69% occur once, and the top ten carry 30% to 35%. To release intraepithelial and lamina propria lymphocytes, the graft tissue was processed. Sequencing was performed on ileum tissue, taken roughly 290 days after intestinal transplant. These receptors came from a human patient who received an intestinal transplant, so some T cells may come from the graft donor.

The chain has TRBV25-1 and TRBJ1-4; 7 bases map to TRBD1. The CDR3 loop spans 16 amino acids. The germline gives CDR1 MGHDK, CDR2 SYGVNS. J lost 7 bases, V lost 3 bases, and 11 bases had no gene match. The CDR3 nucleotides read TGTGCCAGCAGTGATTCCCGGGACAGTTGGAGTGAAAAACTGTTTTTT. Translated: CASSDSRDSWSEKLFF.

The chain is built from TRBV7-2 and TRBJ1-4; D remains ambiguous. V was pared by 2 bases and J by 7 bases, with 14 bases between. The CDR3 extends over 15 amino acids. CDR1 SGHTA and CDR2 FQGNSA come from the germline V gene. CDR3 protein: CASSLLVGWGEKLFF. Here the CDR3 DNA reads TGTGCCAGCAGCTTACTCGTGGGGTGGGGTGAAAAACTGTTTTTT.

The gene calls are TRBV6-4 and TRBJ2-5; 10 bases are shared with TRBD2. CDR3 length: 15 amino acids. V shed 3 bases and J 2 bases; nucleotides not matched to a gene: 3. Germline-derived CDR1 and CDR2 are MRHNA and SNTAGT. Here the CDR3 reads CASSESSGGQETQYF. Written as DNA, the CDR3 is TGTGCCAGCAGTGAGTCTAGCGGGGGTCAAGAGACCCAGTACTTC.

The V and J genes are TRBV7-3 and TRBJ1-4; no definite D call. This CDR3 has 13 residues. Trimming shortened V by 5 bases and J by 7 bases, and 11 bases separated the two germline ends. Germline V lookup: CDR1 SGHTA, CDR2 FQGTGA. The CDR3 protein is CASSPGVGEKLFF. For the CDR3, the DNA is TGTGCCAGCAGCCCCGGGGTCGGTGAAAAACTGTTTTTT.

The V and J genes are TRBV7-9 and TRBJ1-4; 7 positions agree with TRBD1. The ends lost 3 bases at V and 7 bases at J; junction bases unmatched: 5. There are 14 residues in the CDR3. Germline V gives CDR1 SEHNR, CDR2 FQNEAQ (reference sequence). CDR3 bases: TGTGCCAGCAGCTTCGGGCAGGGGGTTGAAAAACTGTTTTTT. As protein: CASSFGQGVEKLFF.

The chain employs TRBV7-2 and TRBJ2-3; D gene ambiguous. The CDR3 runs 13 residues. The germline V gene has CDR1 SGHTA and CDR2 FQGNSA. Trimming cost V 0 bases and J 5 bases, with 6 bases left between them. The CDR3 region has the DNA TGTGCCAGCAGCTTAGCGAGGTTAGATACGCAGTATTTT. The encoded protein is CASSLARLDTQYF.

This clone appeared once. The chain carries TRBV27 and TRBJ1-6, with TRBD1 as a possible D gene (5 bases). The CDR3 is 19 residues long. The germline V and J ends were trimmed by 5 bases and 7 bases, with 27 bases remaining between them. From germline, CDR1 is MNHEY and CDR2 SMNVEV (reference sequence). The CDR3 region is CASSPNGGTPRPKNSPLHF. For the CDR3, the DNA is TGTGCCAGCAGTCCCAACGGGGGGACTCCCCGACCCAAAAATTCACCCCTCCACTTT.

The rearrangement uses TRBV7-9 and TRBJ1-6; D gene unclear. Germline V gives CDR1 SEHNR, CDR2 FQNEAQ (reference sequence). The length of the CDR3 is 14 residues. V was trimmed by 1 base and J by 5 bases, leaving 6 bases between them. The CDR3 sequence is CASSLGYHNSPLHF. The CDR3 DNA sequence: TGTGCCAGCAGCTTAGGATACCATAATTCACCCCTCCACTTT.

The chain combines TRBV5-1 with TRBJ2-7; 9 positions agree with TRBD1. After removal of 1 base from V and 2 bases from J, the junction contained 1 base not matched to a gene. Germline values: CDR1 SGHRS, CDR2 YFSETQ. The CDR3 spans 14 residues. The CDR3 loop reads CASSLWTGAYEQYF. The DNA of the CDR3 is TGCGCCAGCAGCTTGTGGACAGGGGCCTACGAGCAGTACTTC.

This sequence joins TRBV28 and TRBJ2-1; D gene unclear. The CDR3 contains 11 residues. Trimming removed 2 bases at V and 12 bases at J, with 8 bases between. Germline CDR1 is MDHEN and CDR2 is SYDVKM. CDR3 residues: CASSLRQWQFF. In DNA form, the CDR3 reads TGTGCCAGCAGTTTAAGGCAGTGGCAGTTCTTC.

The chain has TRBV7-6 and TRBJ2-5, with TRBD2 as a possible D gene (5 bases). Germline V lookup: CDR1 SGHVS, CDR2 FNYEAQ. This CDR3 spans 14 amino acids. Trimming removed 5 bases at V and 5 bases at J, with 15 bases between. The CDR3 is CASSLEPRRETQYF. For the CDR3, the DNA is TGTGCCAGCAGCCTAGAACCTCGGAGGGAGACCCAGTACTTC. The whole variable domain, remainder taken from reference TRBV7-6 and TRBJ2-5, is GAGVSQSPRYKVTKRGQDVALRCDPISGHVSLYWYRQALGQGPEFLTYFNYEAQQDKSGLPNDRFSAERPEGSISTLTIQRTEQRDSAMYRCASSLEPRRETQYFGPGTRLLVL.

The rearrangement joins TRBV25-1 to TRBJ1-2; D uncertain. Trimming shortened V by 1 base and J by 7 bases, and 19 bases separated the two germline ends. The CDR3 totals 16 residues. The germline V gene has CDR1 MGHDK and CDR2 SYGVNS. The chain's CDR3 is CASSEFGSPPTAGYTF. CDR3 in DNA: TGTGCCAGCAGTGAATTTGGGAGCCCCCCCACCGCTGGCTACACCTTC.

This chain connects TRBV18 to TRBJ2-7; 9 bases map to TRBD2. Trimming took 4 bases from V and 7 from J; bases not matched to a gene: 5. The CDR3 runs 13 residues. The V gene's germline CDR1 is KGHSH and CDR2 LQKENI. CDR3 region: CASSQRGDSEQYF. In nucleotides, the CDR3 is TGTGCCAGCTCACAGCGGGGGGATTCGGAGCAGTACTTC.

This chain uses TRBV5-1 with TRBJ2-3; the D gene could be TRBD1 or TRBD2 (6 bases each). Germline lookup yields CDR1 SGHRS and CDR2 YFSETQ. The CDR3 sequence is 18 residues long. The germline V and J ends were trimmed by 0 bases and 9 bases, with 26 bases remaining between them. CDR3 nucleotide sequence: TGCGCCAGCAGCTTGGTACTGGGGGGCTCCCGTTTCGTCGTGACGCAGTATTTT. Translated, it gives CASSLVLGGSRFVVTQYF.

In DNA form, the CDR3 reads TGTGCCAGCACCCTAGGACTAGCTCCAGATACGCAGTATTTT. Translating gives CASTLGLAPDTQYF. The rearrangement joins TRBV5-6 to TRBJ2-3, with TRBD2 matching 8 bases. This CDR3 has 14 amino acids. Per germline, CDR1 SGHDT and CDR2 YYEEEE. Trimming took 6 bases from V and 4 from J; bases not matched to a gene: 7.

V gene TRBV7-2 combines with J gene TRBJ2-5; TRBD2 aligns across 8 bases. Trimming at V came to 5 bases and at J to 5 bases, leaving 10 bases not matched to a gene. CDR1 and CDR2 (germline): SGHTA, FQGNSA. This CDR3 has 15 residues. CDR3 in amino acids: CASSPGGALRETQYF. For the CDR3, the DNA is TGTGCCAGCAGCCCGGGGGGGGCCCTCAGGGAGACCCAGTACTTC.

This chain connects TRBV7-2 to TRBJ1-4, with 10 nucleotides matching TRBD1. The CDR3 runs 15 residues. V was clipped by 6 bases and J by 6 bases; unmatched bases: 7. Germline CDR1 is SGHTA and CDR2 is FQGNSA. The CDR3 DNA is TGTGCCAGCAGGACCGACAGGGGGCATGATGAAAAACTGTTTTTT. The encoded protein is CASRTDRGHDEKLFF.